The rows below give T cell receptor beta chains drawn from one sample of a study of blood T cell repertoires in COVID-19. The protocol was immunoSEQ multiplex PCR, while the TCRdb copy is restricted to in-frame clones and leaves out a portion. The table includes approximately 250,000 clones, 75% to 85% detected once. Specimen: PBMCs or T cells enriched from blood (not recorded which). These receptors were taken from a woman aged 50 to 60 with acute COVID-19. The CDR3 runs from the conserved cysteine through the conserved F or W. Fields, in order: J gene, V gene, D gene, clone size, CDR3 DNA, CDR3 protein. A D gene is named only where the DNA matches it firmly. The size of a clone is reported for some rows only, either as once, few or many, or as a class for expanded clones.

J gene: TRBJ1-2
V gene: TRBV14
D gene: TRBD1
clone size: .
CDR3 DNA: TGTGCCAGCAGGCCGACAGGGGGTGCCTATGGCTACACCTTC
CDR3 protein: CASRPTGGAYGYTF

J gene: TRBJ2-3
V gene: TRBV30
D gene: .
clone size: .
CDR3 DNA: TGTGCCTGGAGGTTGTTAGCAGATACGCAGTATTTT
CDR3 protein: CAWRLLADTQYF

J gene: TRBJ2-7
V gene: TRBV7-2
D gene: .
clone size: .
CDR3 DNA: TGTGCCAGCAGCTCCCAGGGGAAGGCCTACGAGCAGTACTTC
CDR3 protein: CASSSQGKAYEQYF

J gene: TRBJ2-7
V gene: TRBV5-1
D gene: TRBD1
clone size: .
CDR3 DNA: TGCGCCAGCAGCAGACCAGGGGGCGAGCAGTACTTC
CDR3 protein: CASSRPGGEQYF

J gene: TRBJ1-6
V gene: TRBV7-9
D gene: .
clone size: once
CDR3 DNA: TGTGCCAGCACCCGGGGGGAGAATAATTCACCCCTCCACTTT
CDR3 protein: CASTRGENNSPLHF

J gene: TRBJ1-1
V gene: TRBV11-3
D gene: .
clone size: .
CDR3 DNA: TGTGCCAGCAGCTTAGCCCCGGGTACTGAAGCTTTCTTT
CDR3 protein: CASSLAPGTEAFF

J gene: TRBJ1-2
V gene: TRBV6-2/TRBV6-3
D gene: TRBD1
clone size: .
CDR3 DNA: TGTGCCAGCAGTTCGCACGGGACAGGGTACGGCTACACCTTC
CDR3 protein: CASSSHGTGYGYTF

J gene: TRBJ1-3
V gene: TRBV3-1/TRBV3-2
D gene: .
clone size: .
CDR3 DNA: TGTGCCAGCAGCCAAGAAATAGGGGCGGGAAACACCATATATTTT
CDR3 protein: CASSQEIGAGNTIYF

J gene: TRBJ2-5
V gene: TRBV30
D gene: .
clone size: once
CDR3 DNA: TGTGCCTGGAGCCGGGGTGGGGACCAGTACTTC
CDR3 protein: CAWSRGGDQYF

J gene: TRBJ1-5
V gene: TRBV19
D gene: .
clone size: .
CDR3 DNA: TGTGCCAGTAGTATGAGAGAAGGGAGCCTCAGGCAGCCCCAGCATTTT
CDR3 protein: CASSMREGSLRQPQHF

J gene: TRBJ1-2
V gene: TRBV6-5
D gene: TRBD1
clone size: .
CDR3 DNA: TGTGCCAGCACGCGAGGAGACAGGGTGGGCTATGGCTACACCTTC
CDR3 protein: CASTRGDRVGYGYTF

J gene: TRBJ1-2
V gene: TRBV7-2
D gene: .
clone size: .
CDR3 DNA: TGTGCCAGCAGCAAACAGGTCCTCGCCTATGGCTACACCTTC
CDR3 protein: CASSKQVLAYGYTF

J gene: TRBJ1-5
V gene: TRBV24-1
D gene: .
clone size: .
CDR3 DNA: TGTGCCACCCTCCGGAGCAGGGGAAGGGTTAGTAATCAGCCCCAGCATTTT
CDR3 protein: CATLRSRGRVSNQPQHF

J gene: TRBJ1-1
V gene: TRBV7-9
D gene: .
clone size: few
CDR3 DNA: TGTGCCAGCAGCCCGACAGGGAACACTGAAGCTTTCTTT
CDR3 protein: CASSPTGNTEAFF

J gene: TRBJ1-1
V gene: TRBV11-1
D gene: TRBD1
clone size: .
CDR3 DNA: TGTGCCAGCAGCTTAGTAGGGGGCAGGGCTTTCTTT
CDR3 protein: CASSLVGGRAFF

J gene: TRBJ1-1
V gene: TRBV5-4
D gene: .
clone size: .
CDR3 DNA: TGTGCCAGCAGCCGCGTAACCCTTAACACTGAAGCTTTCTTT
CDR3 protein: CASSRVTLNTEAFF

J gene: TRBJ2-7
V gene: TRBV5-1
D gene: TRBD1
clone size: .
CDR3 DNA: TGCGCCAGCAGCTTGGCGGCCAGGGGGAGCGAGCAGTACTTC
CDR3 protein: CASSLAARGSEQYF

J gene: TRBJ1-4
V gene: TRBV6-5
D gene: .
clone size: .
CDR3 DNA: TGTGCCAGCAGTTACTCGGTAAGGGGGGGAGAAAAACTGTTTTTT
CDR3 protein: CASSYSVRGGEKLFF

J gene: TRBJ2-3
V gene: TRBV7-6
D gene: TRBD1
clone size: .
CDR3 DNA: TGTGCCAGCAGCCCACGACAGGGGGCCATCACAGATACGCAGTATTTT
CDR3 protein: CASSPRQGAITDTQYF

J gene: TRBJ2-2
V gene: TRBV6-5
D gene: TRBD2
clone size: .
CDR3 DNA: TGTGCCAGCAGTTACCCGGCCGGGGGGGCCTTCGGGGAGCTGTTTTTT
CDR3 protein: CASSYPAGGAFGELFF

J gene: TRBJ2-3
V gene: TRBV18
D gene: .
clone size: .
CDR3 DNA: TGTGCCAGCTCACCACCCTCGCGGGATACGCAGTATTTT
CDR3 protein: CASSPPSRDTQYF

J gene: TRBJ1-1
V gene: TRBV9
D gene: .
clone size: .
CDR3 DNA: TGTGCCAGCAGCGGGATACAGACCACTGAAGCTTTCTTT
CDR3 protein: CASSGIQTTEAFF

J gene: TRBJ1-2
V gene: TRBV19
D gene: TRBD1
clone size: .
CDR3 DNA: TGTGCCAGTAGGCTTCGACAGGGCTATGGCTACACCTTC
CDR3 protein: CASRLRQGYGYTF

J gene: TRBJ2-5
V gene: TRBV27
D gene: TRBD2
clone size: few
CDR3 DNA: TGTGCCAGCCCCCTCCGGGGACAAGGACTAGCGGGGGTCCAAGAGACCCAGTACTTC
CDR3 protein: CASPLRGQGLAGVQETQYF

J gene: TRBJ2-5
V gene: TRBV7-2
D gene: TRBD2
clone size: .
CDR3 DNA: TGTGCCAGCAGCTTAATTAGCGGGGGGGGCCAAGAGACCCAGTACTTC
CDR3 protein: CASSLISGGGQETQYF

J gene: TRBJ1-5
V gene: TRBV20-1
D gene: TRBD1
clone size: .
CDR3 DNA: TGCAGTGCTAGTCGCGCCGGGACAGGGGATCAGCCCCAGCATTTT
CDR3 protein: CSASRAGTGDQPQHF

J gene: TRBJ2-4
V gene: TRBV6-2/TRBV6-3
D gene: TRBD1
clone size: .
CDR3 DNA: TGTGCCAGCAGTCCGTGGACAGGGGCGGCCAAAAACATTCAGTACTTC
CDR3 protein: CASSPWTGAAKNIQYF

J gene: TRBJ2-2
V gene: TRBV11-3
D gene: .
clone size: once
CDR3 DNA: TGTGCCAGCAGCTTAGTGCAGGGTTCGAACACCGGGGAGCTGTTTTTT
CDR3 protein: CASSLVQGSNTGELFF

J gene: TRBJ1-5
V gene: TRBV16
D gene: .
clone size: .
CDR3 DNA: TGTGCCAGCAGCCAATCAGGTTACAGGAGCAATCAGCCCCAGCATTTT
CDR3 protein: CASSQSGYRSNQPQHF

J gene: TRBJ1-5
V gene: TRBV7-8
D gene: TRBD1
clone size: once
CDR3 DNA: TGTGCCAGCAGCTTAGTGGGACAGTATAGCAATCAGCCCCAGCATTTT
CDR3 protein: CASSLVGQYSNQPQHF

J gene: TRBJ1-6
V gene: TRBV30
D gene: .
clone size: few
CDR3 DNA: TGTGCCTGGAGTACCCCACGCGGAGGGCTTAATTCACCCCTCCACTTT
CDR3 protein: CAWSTPRGGLNSPLHF

J gene: TRBJ2-6
V gene: TRBV5-6
D gene: .
clone size: .
CDR3 DNA: TGTGCCAGCAGCTTCCTCTCTGGGGCCAACGTCCTGACTTTC
CDR3 protein: CASSFLSGANVLTF

J gene: TRBJ1-1
V gene: TRBV6-1
D gene: TRBD1
clone size: .
CDR3 DNA: TGTGCCAGCAGTGACCCCCCGGACAGGGGAACTGAAGCTTTCTTT
CDR3 protein: CASSDPPDRGTEAFF

J gene: TRBJ1-2
V gene: TRBV7-2
D gene: .
clone size: .
CDR3 DNA: TGTGCCAGCAGCTCAACCGACGGGGCGGGGTATGGCTACACCTTC
CDR3 protein: CASSSTDGAGYGYTF

J gene: TRBJ1-6
V gene: TRBV4-2
D gene: .
clone size: .
CDR3 DNA: TGTGCCAGCAGCCAAGTGGCGCGGGGGGCGAATTCACCCCTCCACTTT
CDR3 protein: CASSQVARGANSPLHF

J gene: TRBJ2-2
V gene: TRBV6-5
D gene: TRBD2
clone size: .
CDR3 DNA: TGTGCCAGCAGTTACTCAGCTAGCGGGAGCGGGGAGCTGTTTTTT
CDR3 protein: CASSYSASGSGELFF

J gene: TRBJ1-4
V gene: TRBV4-1
D gene: .
clone size: few
CDR3 DNA: TGCGCCAGCAGCCAAGAAGATCGTACTAAACTGTTTTTT
CDR3 protein: CASSQEDRTKLFF

J gene: TRBJ2-7
V gene: TRBV7-2
D gene: TRBD2
clone size: .
CDR3 DNA: TGTGCCAGCAGCTCCGCTGACGGAGGGGTGCGGGGGACCACCTACGAGCAGTACTTC
CDR3 protein: CASSSADGGVRGTTYEQYF

J gene: TRBJ1-6
V gene: TRBV3-1/TRBV3-2
D gene: .
clone size: few
CDR3 DNA: TGTGCCAGCAGCCAGTCAAGAGATTCACCCCTCCACTTT
CDR3 protein: CASSQSRDSPLHF

J gene: TRBJ1-5
V gene: TRBV30
D gene: .
clone size: .
CDR3 DNA: TGTGCCTGTTCCGGGGGGTTCAATAGCAATCAGCCCCAGCATTTT
CDR3 protein: CACSGGFNSNQPQHF

J gene: TRBJ1-1
V gene: TRBV11-2
D gene: .
clone size: .
CDR3 DNA: TGTGCCAGCAGCTCACTCGGGGTGGGTGGGACTGAAGCTTTCTTT
CDR3 protein: CASSSLGVGGTEAFF

J gene: TRBJ1-1
V gene: TRBV5-1
D gene: .
clone size: few
CDR3 DNA: TGCGCCAGCAGCGCAACGGGTCGGTTATGGACTGAAGCTTTCTTT
CDR3 protein: CASSATGRLWTEAFF

J gene: TRBJ1-5
V gene: TRBV10-3
D gene: .
clone size: .
CDR3 DNA: TGTGCCATCAGACAGGGAGCTGATCAGCCCCAGCATTTT
CDR3 protein: CAIRQGADQPQHF

J gene: TRBJ1-1
V gene: TRBV5-4
D gene: .
clone size: few
CDR3 DNA: TGTGCCAGCAGCCAACCCGGGAACACTGAAGCTTTCTTT
CDR3 protein: CASSQPGNTEAFF

J gene: TRBJ1-5
V gene: TRBV23-1
D gene: .
clone size: .
CDR3 DNA: TGCGCCAGCAGTCAATTCGACAAGTTTGACAGGAGCAATCAGCCCCAGCATTTT
CDR3 protein: CASSQFDKFDRSNQPQHF

J gene: TRBJ1-2
V gene: TRBV4-1
D gene: .
clone size: .
CDR3 DNA: TGCGCCAGCAGCCAGAACAGGGTTGGTAGCGGCTACACCTTC
CDR3 protein: CASSQNRVGSGYTF

J gene: TRBJ2-7
V gene: TRBV5-4
D gene: TRBD1
clone size: few
CDR3 DNA: TGTGCCAGCAGTCCCGGGACAGGGGGAATCTACGAGCAGTACTTC
CDR3 protein: CASSPGTGGIYEQYF

J gene: TRBJ1-6
V gene: TRBV29-1
D gene: TRBD1
clone size: few
CDR3 DNA: TGCAGGGGGACAGGCCCCCGGGATTCACCCCTCCACTTT
CDR3 protein: CRGTGPRDSPLHF

J gene: TRBJ2-3
V gene: TRBV10-1
D gene: TRBD2
clone size: .
CDR3 DNA: TGCGCCAGCAGTCGACTAGCCACTAGCACAGATACGCAGTATTTT
CDR3 protein: CASSRLATSTDTQYF

J gene: TRBJ1-6
V gene: TRBV6-2/TRBV6-3
D gene: TRBD1
clone size: .
CDR3 DNA: TGTGCCAGCAGTTACTCGAACAGGGGGAATTCACCCCTCCACTTT
CDR3 protein: CASSYSNRGNSPLHF

J gene: TRBJ2-2
V gene: TRBV5-1
D gene: TRBD1
clone size: few
CDR3 DNA: TGCGCCAGCAGCTTGGCCGGACAGGGGGTGAACGGGGAGCTGTTTTTT
CDR3 protein: CASSLAGQGVNGELFF